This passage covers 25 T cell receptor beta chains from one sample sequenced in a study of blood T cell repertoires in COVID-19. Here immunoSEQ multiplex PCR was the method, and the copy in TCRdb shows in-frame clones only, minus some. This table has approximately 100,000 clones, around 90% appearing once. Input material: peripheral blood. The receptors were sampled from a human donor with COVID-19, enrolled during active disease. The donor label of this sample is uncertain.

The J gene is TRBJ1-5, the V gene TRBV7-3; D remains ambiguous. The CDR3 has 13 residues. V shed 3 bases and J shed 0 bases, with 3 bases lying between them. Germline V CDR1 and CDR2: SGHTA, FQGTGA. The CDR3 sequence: CASSLSSNQPQHF. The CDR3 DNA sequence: TGTGCCAGCAGCTTGAGTAGCAATCAGCCCCAGCATTTT.

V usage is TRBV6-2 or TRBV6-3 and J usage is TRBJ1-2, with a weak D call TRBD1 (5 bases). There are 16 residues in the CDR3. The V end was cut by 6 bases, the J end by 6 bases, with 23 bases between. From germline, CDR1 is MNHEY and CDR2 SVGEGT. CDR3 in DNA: TGTGCCAGCAGCTCCTCGGGGGACCCCGGTGGAAATGGCTACACCTTC. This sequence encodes CASSSSGDPGGNGYTF.

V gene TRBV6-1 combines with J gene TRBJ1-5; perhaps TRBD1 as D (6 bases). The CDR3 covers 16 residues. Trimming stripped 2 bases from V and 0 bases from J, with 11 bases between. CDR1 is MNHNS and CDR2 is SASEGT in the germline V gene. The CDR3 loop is CASSEKGTYSNQPQHF. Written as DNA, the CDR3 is TGTGCCAGCAGTGAAAAGGGGACATATAGCAATCAGCCCCAGCATTTT.

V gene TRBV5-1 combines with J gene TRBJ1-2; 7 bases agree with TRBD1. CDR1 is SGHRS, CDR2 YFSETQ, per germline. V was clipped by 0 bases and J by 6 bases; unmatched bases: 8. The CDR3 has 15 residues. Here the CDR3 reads CASSLGQGEPDGYTF. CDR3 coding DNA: TGCGCCAGCAGCTTGGGCCAGGGGGAGCCTGATGGCTACACCTTC.

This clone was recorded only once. The CDR3 region is CASSPGISDEQFF. Written as DNA, the CDR3 is TGCGCCAGCAGCCCCGGGATAAGCGATGAGCAGTTCTTC. The chain carries TRBV5-1 and TRBJ2-1; a possible D gene is TRBD2 (5 bases). V shed 4 bases and J shed 8 bases, with 13 bases lying between them. This CDR3 spans 13 amino acids. Germline CDR1 SGHRS, CDR2 YFSETQ.

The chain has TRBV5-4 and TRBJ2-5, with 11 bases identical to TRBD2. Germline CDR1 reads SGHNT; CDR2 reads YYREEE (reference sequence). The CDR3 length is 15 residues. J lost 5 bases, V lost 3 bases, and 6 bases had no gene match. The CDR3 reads CASSSTSGEGETQYF. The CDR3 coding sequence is TGTGCCAGCAGCTCGACTAGCGGGGAGGGGGAGACCCAGTACTTC.

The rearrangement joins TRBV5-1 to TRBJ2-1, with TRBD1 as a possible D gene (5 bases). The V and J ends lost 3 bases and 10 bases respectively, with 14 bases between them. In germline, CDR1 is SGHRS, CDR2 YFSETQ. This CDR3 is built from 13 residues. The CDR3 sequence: CASSWMQGGEQFF. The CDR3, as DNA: TGCGCCAGCAGCTGGATGCAGGGTGGGGAGCAGTTCTTC.

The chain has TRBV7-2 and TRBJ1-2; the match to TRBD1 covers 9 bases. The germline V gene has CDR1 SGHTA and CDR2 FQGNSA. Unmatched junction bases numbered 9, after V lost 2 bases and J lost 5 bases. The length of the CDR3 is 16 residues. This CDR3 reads CASSLWGQGMGYGYTF. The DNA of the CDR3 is TGTGCCAGCAGCTTATGGGGACAGGGAATGGGGTATGGCTACACCTTC.

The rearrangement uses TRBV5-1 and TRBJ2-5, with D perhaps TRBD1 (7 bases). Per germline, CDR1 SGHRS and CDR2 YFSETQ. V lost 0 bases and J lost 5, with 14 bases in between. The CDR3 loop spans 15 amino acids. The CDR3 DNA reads TGCGCCAGCAGCTTGGCGCCGACAGGGAGGGAGACCCAGTACTTC. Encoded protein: CASSLAPTGRETQYF.

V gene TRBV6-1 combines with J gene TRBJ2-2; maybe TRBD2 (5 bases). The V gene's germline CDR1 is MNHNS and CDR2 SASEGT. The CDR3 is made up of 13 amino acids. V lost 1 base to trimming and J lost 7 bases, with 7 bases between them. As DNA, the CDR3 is TGTGCCAGCAGTGAAGATCGGGACGGGGAGCTGTTTTTT. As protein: CASSEDRDGELFF.

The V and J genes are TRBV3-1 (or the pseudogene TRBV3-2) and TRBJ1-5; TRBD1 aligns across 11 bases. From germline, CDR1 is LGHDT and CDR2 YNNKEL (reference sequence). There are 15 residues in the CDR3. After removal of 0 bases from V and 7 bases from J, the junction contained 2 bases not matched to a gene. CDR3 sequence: CASSQDGTGGQPQHF. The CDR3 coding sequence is TGTGCCAGCAGCCAAGATGGGACAGGGGGACAGCCCCAGCATTTT.

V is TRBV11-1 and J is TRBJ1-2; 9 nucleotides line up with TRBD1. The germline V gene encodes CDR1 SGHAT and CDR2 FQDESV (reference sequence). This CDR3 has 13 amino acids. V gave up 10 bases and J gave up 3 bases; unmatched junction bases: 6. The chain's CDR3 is CATSTGGDYGYTF. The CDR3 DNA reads TGTGCCACCTCCACAGGGGGCGACTATGGCTACACCTTC. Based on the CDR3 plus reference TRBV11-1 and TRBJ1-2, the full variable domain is EAEVAQSPRYKITEKSQAVAFWCDPISGHATLYWYRQILGQGPELLVQFQDESVVDDSQLPKDRFSAERLKGVDSTLKIQPAELGDSAMYLCATSTGGDYGYTFGSGTRLTVV.

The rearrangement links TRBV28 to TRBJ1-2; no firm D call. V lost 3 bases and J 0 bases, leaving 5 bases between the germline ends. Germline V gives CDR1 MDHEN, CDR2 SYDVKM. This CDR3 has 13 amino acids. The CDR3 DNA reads TGTGCCAGCAGTTTTACTCCTAACTATGGCTACACCTTC. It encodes CASSFTPNYGYTF.

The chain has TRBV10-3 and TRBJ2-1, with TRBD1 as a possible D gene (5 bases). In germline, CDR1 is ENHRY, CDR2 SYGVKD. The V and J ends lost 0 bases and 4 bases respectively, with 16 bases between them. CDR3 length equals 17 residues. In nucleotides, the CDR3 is TGTGCCATCAGTGAGTCGACAGCCCTCGCGCGTTACAATGAGCAGTTCTTC. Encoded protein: CAISESTALARYNEQFF.

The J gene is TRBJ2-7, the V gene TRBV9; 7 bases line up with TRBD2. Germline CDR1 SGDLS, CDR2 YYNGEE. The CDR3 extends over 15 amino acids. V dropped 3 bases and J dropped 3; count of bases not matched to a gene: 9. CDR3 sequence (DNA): TGTGCCAGCAGCGCAGGGCCTAGCGGATTCTACGAGCAGTACTTC. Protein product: CASSAGPSGFYEQYF.

In DNA, the CDR3 is TGTGCCAGCAGCTTGGAAGGGACAGGTAACAATGAGCAGTTCTTC. It codes for CASSLEGTGNNEQFF. The genes are TRBV5-4 and TRBJ2-1, with TRBD1 matching 8 bases. Germline CDR1 and CDR2: SGHNT and YYREEE (reference sequence). There are 15 residues in the CDR3. Trimming cost V 0 bases and J 5 bases; bases outside gene matches: 4.

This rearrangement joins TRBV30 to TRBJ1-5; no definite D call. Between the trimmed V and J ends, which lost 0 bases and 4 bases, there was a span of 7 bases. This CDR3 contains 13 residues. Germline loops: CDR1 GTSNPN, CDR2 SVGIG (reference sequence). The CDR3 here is CAWSVGGNQPQHF. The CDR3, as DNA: TGTGCCTGGAGTGTAGGCGGGAATCAGCCCCAGCATTTT. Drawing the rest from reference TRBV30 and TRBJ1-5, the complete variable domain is SQTIHQWPATLVQPVGSPLSLECTVEGTSNPNLYWYRQAAGRGLQLLFYSVGIGQISSEVPQNLSASRPQDRQFILSSKKLLLSDSGFYLCAWSVGGNQPQHFGDGTRLSIL.

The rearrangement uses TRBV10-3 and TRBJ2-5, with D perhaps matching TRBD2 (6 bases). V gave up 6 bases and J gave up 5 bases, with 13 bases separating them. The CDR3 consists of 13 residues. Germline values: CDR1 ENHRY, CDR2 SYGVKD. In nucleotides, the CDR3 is TGTGCCATCAGGTACGGCCGGGAGGAGACCCAGTACTTC. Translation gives CAIRYGREETQYF.

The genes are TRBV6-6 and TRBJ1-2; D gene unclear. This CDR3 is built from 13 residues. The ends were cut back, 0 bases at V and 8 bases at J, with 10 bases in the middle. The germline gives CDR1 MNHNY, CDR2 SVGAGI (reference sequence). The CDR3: CASSYSRSGGYTF. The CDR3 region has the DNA TGTGCCAGCAGTTACTCGCGTTCGGGGGGCTACACCTTC.

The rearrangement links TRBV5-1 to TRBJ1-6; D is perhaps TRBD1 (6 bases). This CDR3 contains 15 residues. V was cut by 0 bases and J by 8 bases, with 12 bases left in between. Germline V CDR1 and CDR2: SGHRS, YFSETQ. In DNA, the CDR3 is TGCGCCAGCAGCTTGGACCCGGACAGCGATTCACCCCTCCACTTT. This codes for CASSLDPDSDSPLHF.

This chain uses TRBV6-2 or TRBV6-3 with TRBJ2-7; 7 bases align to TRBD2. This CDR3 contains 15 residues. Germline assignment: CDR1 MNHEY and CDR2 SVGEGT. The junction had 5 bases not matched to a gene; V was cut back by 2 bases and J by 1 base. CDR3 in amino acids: CASSYGYGGSYEQYF. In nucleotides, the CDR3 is TGTGCCAGCAGTTACGGGTACGGGGGGTCCTACGAGCAGTACTTC.

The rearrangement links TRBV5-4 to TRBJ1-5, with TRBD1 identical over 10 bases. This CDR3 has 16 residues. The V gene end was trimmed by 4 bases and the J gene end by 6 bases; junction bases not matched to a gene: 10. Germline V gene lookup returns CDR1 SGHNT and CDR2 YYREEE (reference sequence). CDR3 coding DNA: TGTGCCAGCAGCCCAGGACCCGACAGGGGGCTTCAGCCCCAGCATTTT. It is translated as CASSPGPDRGLQPQHF. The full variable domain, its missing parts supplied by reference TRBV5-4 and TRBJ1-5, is ETGVTQSPTHLIKTRGQQVTLRCSSQSGHNTVSWYQQALGQGPQFIFQYYREEENGRGNFPPRFSGLQFPNYSSELNVNALELDDSALYLCASSPGPDRGLQPQHFGDGTRLSIL.

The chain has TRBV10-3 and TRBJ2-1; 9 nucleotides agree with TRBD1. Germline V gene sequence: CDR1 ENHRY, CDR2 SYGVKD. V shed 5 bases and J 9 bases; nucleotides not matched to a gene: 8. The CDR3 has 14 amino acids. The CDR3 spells CAISTPGQGAEQFF. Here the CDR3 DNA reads TGTGCCATCAGTACCCCGGGACAGGGAGCTGAGCAGTTCTTC.

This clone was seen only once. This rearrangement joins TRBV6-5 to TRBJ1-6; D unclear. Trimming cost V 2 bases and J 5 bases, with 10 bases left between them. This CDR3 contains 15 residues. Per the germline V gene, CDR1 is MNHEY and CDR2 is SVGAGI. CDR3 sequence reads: CASSYDTTNNSPLHF. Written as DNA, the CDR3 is TGTGCCAGCAGTTACGACACCACAAATAATTCACCCCTCCACTTT.

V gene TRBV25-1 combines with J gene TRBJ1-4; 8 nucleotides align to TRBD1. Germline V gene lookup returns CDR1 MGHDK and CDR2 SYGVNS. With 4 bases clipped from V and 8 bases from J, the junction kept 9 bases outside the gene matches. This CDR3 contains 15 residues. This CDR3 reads CASSGSRDRGEKLFF. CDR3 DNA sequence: TGTGCCAGCAGTGGCTCCAGAGACAGGGGCGAAAAACTGTTTTTT. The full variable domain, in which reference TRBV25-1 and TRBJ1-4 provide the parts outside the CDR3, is EADIYQTPRYLVIGTGKKITLECSQTMGHDKMYWYQQDPGMELHLIHYSYGVNSTEKGDLSSESTVSRIRTEHFPLTLESARPSHTSQYLCASSGSRDRGEKLFFGSGTQLSVL.